The T cell receptor (beta chain) described here comes from a study of beta chain features in type 1 diabetes. As every portion of the isolated RNA was reverse transcribed, the sequencing read expressed TCRB transcripts. TCRdb's table, derived via immunoSEQ multiplex PCR, lists solely in-frame clones and lacks some. The sample shows some 360,000 clones, about 20% of them seen only once. Comments on this clone: Antigen specificity is unknown.

Sorting of CD4+ naive, central memory, regulatory and stem cell-like memory cells was performed via CD45RO/CCR7/CD25/CD127/CD95/CD27. The authors obtained over 95% purity in all sorted populations. Study-level findings and limits: For patients and controls alike, PCR might favor shorter templates to the same degree. More deletions and fewer insertions at VDJ junctions were found in patients with type 1 diabetes.

CDR1 and CDR2 (germline): SQVTM, ANQGSEA. Germline trimming cut 6 bases from V and 3 bases from J; bases unmatched to any gene: 4. The CDR3 is 12 residues long. This rearrangement joins TRBV29-1 to TRBJ2-7; TRBD1 aligns across 8 bases. This TCR was sampled from a woman aged 18-29 years in good health. Input material: naive CD4+ T cells from blood. The CDR3 loop is CSVGDRLYEQYF. The CDR3 coding sequence is TGCAGCGTCGGGGACAGGCTCTACGAGCAGTACTTC.